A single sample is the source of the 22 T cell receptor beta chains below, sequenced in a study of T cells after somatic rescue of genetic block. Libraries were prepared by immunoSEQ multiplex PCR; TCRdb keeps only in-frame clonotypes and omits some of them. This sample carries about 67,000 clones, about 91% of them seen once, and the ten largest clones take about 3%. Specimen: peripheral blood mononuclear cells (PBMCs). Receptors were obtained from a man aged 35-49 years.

Here the CDR3 DNA reads TGTGCCAGCTCGTCCGGACTAGCGGGAGAGACCCAGTACTTC. As protein: CASSSGLAGETQYF. V and J are TRBV18 and TRBJ2-5; TRBD2 agrees at 11 bases. V gave up 6 bases and J gave up 4 bases; unmatched junction bases: 4. CDR3 length equals 14 residues. The germline V gene encodes CDR1 KGHSH and CDR2 LQKENI.

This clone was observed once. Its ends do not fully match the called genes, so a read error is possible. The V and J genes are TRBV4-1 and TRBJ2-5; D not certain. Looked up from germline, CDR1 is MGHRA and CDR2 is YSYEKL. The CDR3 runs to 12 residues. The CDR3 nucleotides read TGCGCCAGCAGCCTACCCCAAGGGACCCAGTACTTC. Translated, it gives CASSLPQGTQYF.

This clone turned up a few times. The CDR3 sequence: CASSPRGGYGYTF. As DNA, the CDR3 is TGTGCCAGCAGCCCGCGTGGCGGCTATGGCTACACCTTC. V gene TRBV7-3 combines with J gene TRBJ1-2; D is uncertain. Germline V CDR1 and CDR2: SGHTA, FQGTGA. The CDR3 consists of 13 residues. The V and J ends lost 5 bases and 4 bases respectively, with 11 bases between them.

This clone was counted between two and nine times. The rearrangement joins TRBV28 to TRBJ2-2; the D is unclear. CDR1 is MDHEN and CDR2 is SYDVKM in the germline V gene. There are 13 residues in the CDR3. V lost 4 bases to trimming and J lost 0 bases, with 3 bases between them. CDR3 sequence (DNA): TGTGCCAGCAGTTGGCCGAACACCGGGGAGCTGTTTTTT. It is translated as CASSWPNTGELFF.

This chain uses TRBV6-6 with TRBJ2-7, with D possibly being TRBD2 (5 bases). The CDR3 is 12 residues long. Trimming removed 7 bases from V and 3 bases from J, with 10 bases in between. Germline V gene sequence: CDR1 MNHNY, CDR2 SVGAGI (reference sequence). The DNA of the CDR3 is TGTGCCAGCACGAGCGGTGACTACGAGCAGTACTTC. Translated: CASTSGDYEQYF.

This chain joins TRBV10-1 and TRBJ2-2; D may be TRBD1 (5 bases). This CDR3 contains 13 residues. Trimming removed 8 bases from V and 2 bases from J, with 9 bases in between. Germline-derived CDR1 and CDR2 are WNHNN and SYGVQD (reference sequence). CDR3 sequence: CASADRNTGELFF. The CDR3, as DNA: TGCGCCAGCGCCGACAGAAACACCGGGGAGCTGTTTTTT.

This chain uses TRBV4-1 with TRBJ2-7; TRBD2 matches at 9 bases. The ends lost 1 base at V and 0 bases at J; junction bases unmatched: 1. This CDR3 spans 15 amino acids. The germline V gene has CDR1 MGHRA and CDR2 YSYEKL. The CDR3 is CASSQGGRASYEQYF. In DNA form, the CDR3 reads TGCGCCAGCAGCCAAGGCGGGAGGGCCTCCTACGAGCAGTACTTC.

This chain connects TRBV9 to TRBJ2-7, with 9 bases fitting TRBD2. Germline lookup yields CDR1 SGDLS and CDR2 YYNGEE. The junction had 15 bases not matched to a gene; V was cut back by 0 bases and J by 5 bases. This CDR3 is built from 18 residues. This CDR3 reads CASSVGDSGGTSIHEQYF. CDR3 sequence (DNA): TGTGCCAGCAGCGTAGGAGATAGCGGGGGAACCTCAATCCACGAGCAGTACTTC.

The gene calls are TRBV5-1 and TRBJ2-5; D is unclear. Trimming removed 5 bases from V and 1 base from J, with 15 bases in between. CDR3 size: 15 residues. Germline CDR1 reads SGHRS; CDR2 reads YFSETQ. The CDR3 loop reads CASRTGPALQETQYF. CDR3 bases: TGCGCCAGCAGAACCGGACCGGCACTCCAAGAGACCCAGTACTTC.

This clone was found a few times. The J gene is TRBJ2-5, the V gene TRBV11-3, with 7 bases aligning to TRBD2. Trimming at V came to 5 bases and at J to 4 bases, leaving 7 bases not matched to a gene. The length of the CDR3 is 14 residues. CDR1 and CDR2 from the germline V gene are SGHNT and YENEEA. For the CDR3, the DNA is TGTGCCAGCAGCCCTCCGGGAGGACCAGAGACCCAGTACTTC. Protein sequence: CASSPPGGPETQYF.

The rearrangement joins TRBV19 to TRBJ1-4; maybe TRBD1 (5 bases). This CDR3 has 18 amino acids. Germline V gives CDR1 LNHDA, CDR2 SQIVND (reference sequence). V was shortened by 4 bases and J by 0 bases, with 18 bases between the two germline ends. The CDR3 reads CASSTNFKAGTTNEKLFF. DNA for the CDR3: TGTGCCAGTAGTACCAATTTTAAGGCAGGGACAACTAATGAAAAACTGTTTTTT.

The CDR3: CASSRGGQMSNQPQHF. The DNA of the CDR3 is TGTGCCAGCAGCCGGGGGGGGCAGATGAGCAATCAGCCCCAGCATTTT. This chain uses TRBV7-9 with TRBJ1-5; perhaps TRBD1 as D (6 bases). The CDR3 runs 16 residues. The V gene lost 5 bases and the J gene lost 1 base, with 15 bases spanning the gap. From germline, CDR1 is SEHNR and CDR2 FQNEAQ (reference sequence). Drawing the rest from reference TRBV7-9 and TRBJ1-5, the complete variable domain is DTGVSQNPRHKITKRGQNVTFRCDPISEHNRLYWYRQTLGQGPEFLTYFQNEAQLEKSRLLSDRFSAERPKGSFSTLEIQRTEQGDSAMYLCASSRGGQMSNQPQHFGDGTRLSIL.

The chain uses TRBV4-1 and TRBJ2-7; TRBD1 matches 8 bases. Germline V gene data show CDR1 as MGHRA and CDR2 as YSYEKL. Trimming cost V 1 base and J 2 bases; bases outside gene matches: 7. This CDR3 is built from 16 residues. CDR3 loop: CASSQAPTGAPYEQYF. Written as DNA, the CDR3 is TGCGCCAGCAGCCAAGCCCCGACAGGGGCCCCCTACGAGCAGTACTTC.

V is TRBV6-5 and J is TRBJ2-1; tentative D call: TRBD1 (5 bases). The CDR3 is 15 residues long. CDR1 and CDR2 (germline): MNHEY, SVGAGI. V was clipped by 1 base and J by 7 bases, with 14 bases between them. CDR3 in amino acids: CASSYLSPKGNEQFF. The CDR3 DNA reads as TGTGCCAGCAGTTACTTGTCTCCCAAGGGGAATGAGCAGTTCTTC.

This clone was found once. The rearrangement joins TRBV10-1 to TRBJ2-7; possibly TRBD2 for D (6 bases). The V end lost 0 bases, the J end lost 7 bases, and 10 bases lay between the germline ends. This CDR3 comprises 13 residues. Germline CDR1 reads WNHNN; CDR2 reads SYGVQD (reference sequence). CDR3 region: CASSESNSGEQYF. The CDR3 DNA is TGCGCCAGCAGTGAGTCGAATAGCGGTGAGCAGTACTTC.

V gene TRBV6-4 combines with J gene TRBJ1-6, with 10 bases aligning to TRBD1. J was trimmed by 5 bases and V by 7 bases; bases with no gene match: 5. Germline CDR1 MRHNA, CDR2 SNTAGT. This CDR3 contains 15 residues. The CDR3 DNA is TGTGCCAGCAAGGGACAGGGGACGGATAATTCACCCCTCCACTTT. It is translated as CASKGQGTDNSPLHF.

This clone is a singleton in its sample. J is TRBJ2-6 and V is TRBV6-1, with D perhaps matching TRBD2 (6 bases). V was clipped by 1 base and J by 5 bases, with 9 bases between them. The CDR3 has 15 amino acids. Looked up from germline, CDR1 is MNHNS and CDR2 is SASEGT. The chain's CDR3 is CASSEVGGWANVLTF. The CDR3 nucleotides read TGTGCCAGCAGTGAAGTGGGAGGCTGGGCCAACGTCCTGACTTTC.

CDR3 region: CARRADYTDTQYF. DNA for the CDR3: TGTGCCAGAAGAGCGGATTACACAGATACGCAGTATTTT. The J gene is TRBJ2-3, the V gene TRBV2; D may be TRBD2 (5 bases). CDR1 SNHLY and CDR2 FYNNEI come from the germline V gene. The CDR3 is made up of 13 amino acids. Trimming cost V 9 bases and J 2 bases, with 12 bases left between them.

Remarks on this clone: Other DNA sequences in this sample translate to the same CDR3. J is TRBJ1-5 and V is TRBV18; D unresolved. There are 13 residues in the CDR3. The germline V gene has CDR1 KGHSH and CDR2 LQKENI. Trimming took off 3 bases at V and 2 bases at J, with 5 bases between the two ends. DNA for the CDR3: TGTGCCAGCTCACCCGGGCGCAATCAGCCCCAGCATTTT. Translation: CASSPGRNQPQHF.

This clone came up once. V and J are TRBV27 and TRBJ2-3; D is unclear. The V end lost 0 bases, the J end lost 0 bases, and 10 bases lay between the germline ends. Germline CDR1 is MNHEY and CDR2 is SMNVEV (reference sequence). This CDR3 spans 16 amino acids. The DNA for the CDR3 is TGTGCCAGCAGTTTATCGTACCAGGATAGCACAGATACGCAGTATTTT. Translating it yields CASSLSYQDSTDTQYF.

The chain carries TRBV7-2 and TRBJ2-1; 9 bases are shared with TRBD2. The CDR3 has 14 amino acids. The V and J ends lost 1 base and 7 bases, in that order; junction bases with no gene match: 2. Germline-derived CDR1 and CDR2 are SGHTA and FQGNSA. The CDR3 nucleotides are TGTGCCAGCAGCTTAGTGACTAGCGGTAATGAGCAGTTCTTC. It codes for CASSLVTSGNEQFF. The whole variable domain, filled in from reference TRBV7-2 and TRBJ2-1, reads GAGVSQSPSNKVTEKGKDVELRCDPISGHTALYWYRQSLGQGLEFLIYFQGNSAPDKSGLPSDRFSAERTGGSVSTLTIQRTQQEDSAVYLCASSLVTSGNEQFFGPGTRLTVL.

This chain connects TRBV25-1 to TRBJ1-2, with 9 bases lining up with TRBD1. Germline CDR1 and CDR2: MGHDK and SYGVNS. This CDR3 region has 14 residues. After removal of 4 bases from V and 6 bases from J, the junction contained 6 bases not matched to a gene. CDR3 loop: CASSGTGTGNGYTF. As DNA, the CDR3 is TGTGCCAGCAGTGGAACCGGGACAGGGAATGGCTACACCTTC.